The 17 T cell receptor beta chains below come from one sample, sequenced in a study of shared clonotypes between healthy human individuals (dated by TCRdb to the early 2020s). The library came from the immunoSEQ multiplex PCR assay. Drawn from immuneACCESS, this table holds only the in-frame rearrangements with V and J called that TCRdb kept. Clones are partly lost; checked studies trace under half to an unresolved V gene and leave the rest unexplained. This sample lists approximately 1.4 million clones; 95% to 99% were detected once. Approximately 0.45% of the sample goes to the ten largest clones. The specimen was naive CD4+ T cells sorted from blood. Read against the paper, the sample's cell subset or site label means: CD45RA+ positively selected. The receptor source for this set is a man younger than 40 in good health.

The V and J genes are TRBV19 and TRBJ2-6, with 12 bases that match TRBD2. J gave up 0 bases and V 4 bases, and 7 bases lay outside the gene matches. The CDR3 loop spans 19 amino acids. Germline V gene data show CDR1 as LNHDA and CDR2 as SQIVND (reference sequence). The CDR3 bases are TGTGCCAGTAGTAACCTGACTAGCGGGAGACGCTCTGGGGCCAACGTCCTGACTTTC. This encodes CASSNLTSGRRSGANVLTF.

Regarding this clone: At one boundary the junction diverges from the germline segment, which might be a read error. The rearrangement joins TRBV5-3 to TRBJ1-1; tentatively, D is TRBD1 (6 bases). TRBV5-3 is an ORF, with its function uncertain. The CDR3 length is 17 residues. The CDR3: CARTLGAPEGTNTEAFF. The CDR3 DNA follows: TGTGCCAGAACCTTGGGGGCCCCCGAGGGTACGAACACTGAAGCTTTCTTT.

On this clone: Other nucleotide sequences from this sample produce the same CDR3. J is TRBJ2-5 and V is TRBV29-1; D gene uncertain. In germline, CDR1 is SQVTM, CDR2 ANQGSEA. The CDR3 runs to 9 residues. V lost 3 bases to trimming and J lost 5 bases, with 1 base between them. The CDR3 region has the DNA TGCAGCGTTGATGAGACCCAGTACTTC. It translates to CSVDETQYF.

The rearrangement uses TRBV4-1 and TRBJ2-3; 7 bases align to TRBD2. Per the germline V gene, CDR1 is MGHRA and CDR2 is YSYEKL. The CDR3 has 16 amino acids. The V gene end was trimmed by 0 bases and the J gene end by 3 bases; junction bases not matched to a gene: 6. CDR3 loop: CASSQDEGAGTDTQYF. CDR3 DNA: TGCGCCAGCAGCCAAGACGAGGGAGCGGGGACAGATACGCAGTATTTT.

The chain employs TRBV4-2 and TRBJ2-3, with D perhaps matching TRBD2 (6 bases). The CDR3 loop spans 20 amino acids. Germline V gene lookup returns CDR1 LGHNA and CDR2 YNFKEQ. The germline V and J ends were trimmed by 0 bases and 6 bases, with 28 bases remaining between them. DNA of the CDR3: TGTGCCAGCAGCCAAGATAAAGGTCGGAAGGGCCTAGTCCTAGCGGATACGCAGTATTTT. It specifies CASSQDKGRKGLVLADTQYF.

The CDR3 DNA reads as TGTGCCAGCAGACGCCCGGGACAGGGGAGCTACGAGCAGTACTTC. Encoded protein: CASRRPGQGSYEQYF. The chain is built from TRBV2 and TRBJ2-7; 10 bases line up with TRBD1. In germline, CDR1 is SNHLY, CDR2 FYNNEI. V was clipped by 6 bases and J by 3 bases; unmatched bases: 8. The length of the CDR3 is 15 residues.

The rearrangement uses TRBV5-4 and TRBJ2-7; TRBD2 aligns across 12 bases. This CDR3 region has 16 residues. The V segment lost 0 bases and the J segment 7 bases; nucleotides outside the gene matches: 8. The germline V gene has CDR1 SGHNT and CDR2 YYREEE (reference sequence). The CDR3 nucleotides read TGTGCCAGCAGCTTGGAGGCAGGACTAGCGGGAAGGGAGCAGTACTTC. Amino acid sequence: CASSLEAGLAGREQYF.

The chain carries TRBV28 and TRBJ1-5, with D tentatively TRBD1 (5 bases). The CDR3 spans 13 residues. CDR1 is MDHEN, CDR2 SYDVKM, per germline. V was shortened by 6 bases and J by 9 bases, with 15 bases between the two germline ends. The CDR3 is CASRGRDRRPQHF. The DNA of the CDR3 is TGTGCCAGCAGAGGCAGGGATCGGCGGCCCCAGCATTTT.

V is TRBV11-2 and J is TRBJ2-5, with 9 bases fitting TRBD2. Germline V gives CDR1 SGHAT, CDR2 FQNNGV. Trimming at V came to 1 base and at J to 0 bases, leaving 12 bases not matched to a gene. The CDR3 contains 19 residues. The CDR3 nucleotides are TGTGCCAGCAGCTTAGGGCCGGCGGGAGGGTTTCGGGACCAAGAGACCCAGTACTTC. Protein: CASSLGPAGGFRDQETQYF.

The rearrangement links TRBV7-9 to TRBJ2-1; 7 positions match TRBD2. The CDR3 runs to 14 residues. The V gene's germline CDR1 is SEHNR and CDR2 FQNEAQ (reference sequence). Trimming took 5 bases from V and 8 from J; bases not matched to a gene: 9. The CDR3 DNA follows: TGTGCCAGCAGCCACCGGGACTACTCAGATGAGCAGTTCTTC. It translates to CASSHRDYSDEQFF.

The CDR3 spells CASRGRGRETQYF. In nucleotides, the CDR3 is TGTGCCAGCCGGGGCAGGGGGCGAGAGACCCAGTACTTC. This sequence joins TRBV27 and TRBJ2-5; 8 bases agree with TRBD1. Germline loops: CDR1 MNHEY, CDR2 SMNVEV (reference sequence). The CDR3 is made up of 13 amino acids. Unmatched junction bases numbered 6, after V lost 8 bases and J lost 4 bases.

V usage is TRBV29-1 and J usage is TRBJ2-3; tentative D call: TRBD2 (6 bases). Trimming removed 4 bases from V and 2 bases from J, with 19 bases in between. This CDR3 comprises 16 residues. Germline assignment: CDR1 SQVTM and CDR2 ANQGSEA. The CDR3 spells CSVGREPLMLTDTQYF. In DNA form, the CDR3 reads TGCAGCGTTGGTCGGGAGCCTCTAATGCTCACAGATACGCAGTATTTT.

The V gene is TRBV28, the J gene TRBJ2-7, with a weak D call TRBD2 (5 bases). This CDR3 spans 14 amino acids. CDR1 and CDR2 (germline): MDHEN, SYDVKM. Deletions cut 8 bases from V and 2 bases from J, with 16 bases between. The CDR3 coding sequence is TGTGCCAGCTTGCTGAGAGGGCTGCCCTACGAGCAGTACTTC. Its translation: CASLLRGLPYEQYF.

In this sample, this clone turned up once. J is TRBJ2-5 and V is TRBV6-5; TRBD1 agrees at 12 bases. This CDR3 has 16 amino acids. The germline V gene has CDR1 MNHEY and CDR2 SVGAGI. With V trimmed by 2 bases and J by 5 bases, 6 bases remained unmatched. Here the CDR3 reads CASSYGGTGGVETQYF. The CDR3 DNA is TGTGCCAGCAGTTACGGGGGGACAGGGGGCGTGGAGACCCAGTACTTC.

This chain joins TRBV6-5 and TRBJ2-7; 9 bases are shared with TRBD1. J gave up 5 bases and V 7 bases, and 9 bases lay outside the gene matches. The CDR3 contains 14 residues. Looked up from germline, CDR1 is MNHEY and CDR2 is SVGAGI. CDR3 loop: CASTETGGKNEQYF. The CDR3 DNA follows: TGTGCCAGCACCGAAACAGGGGGCAAGAACGAGCAGTACTTC.

This chain links TRBV27 with TRBJ2-5, with a possible D match to TRBD2 (5 bases). This CDR3 comprises 12 residues. The germline V gene has CDR1 MNHEY and CDR2 SMNVEV (reference sequence). Trimming left V 6 bases short and J 3 bases short, with 8 bases between. The CDR3 reads CASRRDKETQYF. CDR3 bases: TGTGCCAGCAGACGGGATAAAGAGACCCAGTACTTC.

This sequence joins TRBV5-5 and TRBJ2-5, with D perhaps TRBD1 (5 bases). The end of the DNA fits TRBJ2-7 better, so the J call may be wrong. Germline CDR1 and CDR2: SGHKS and YYEKEE (reference sequence). The CDR3 length is 13 residues. The CDR3 DNA reads TGTGCCAGCAGGTGGACACCCTCCTACGAGCAGTACTTC. Amino acids: CASRWTPSYEQYF.